Listed below are T cell receptor beta chains from one sample, sequenced in a study of T cell responses to AZD1222 COVID-19 vaccine. Sequencing used immunoSEQ multiplex PCR; TCRdb keeps in-frame clones, though not all of them. The sample has some 120,000 clones, approximately 92% seen once. Sequenced material: peripheral blood, taken on day 0 of AZD1222 vaccination. Receptor source: an adult in good health. Each CDR3 is given with its conserved first and last residue. D genes are given only for firm matches. Size is stated for part of the rows, as once, few or many counts, or as a class when the clone is expanded.

NA,17,NA,TRBV7-9,TRBJ2-7,CASSLKERGNPTREQYF,TGTGCCAGCAGCTTAAAGGAGAGGGGTAATCCGACTCGAGAGCAGTACTTC
NA,15,NA,TRBV5-1,TRBJ2-1,CASSLTPSSYNEQFF,TGCGCCAGCAGCTTGACCCCCAGCTCCTACAATGAGCAGTTCTTC
NA,15,NA,TRBV28,TRBJ2-5,CASRDHWGQEETQYF,TGTGCCAGTAGGGATCATTGGGGCCAGGAAGAGACCCAGTACTTC
NA,12,NA,TRBV7-9,TRBJ1-5,CASSIDNQPQHF,TGTGCCAGCAGCATCGACAATCAGCCCCAGCATTTT
NA,10,NA,TRBV20-1,TRBJ1-2,CSVQYYGYTF,TGCAGTGTTCAGTACTATGGCTACACCTTC
NA,11,NA,TRBV2,TRBJ1-4,CASSYNEKLFF,TGTGCCAGCAGTTATAATGAAAAACTGTTTTTT
NA,14,NA,TRBV28,TRBJ2-1,CASKGWLALHEQFF,TGTGCCAGTAAGGGTTGGCTAGCTCTCCATGAGCAGTTCTTC
NA,19,TRBD1,TRBV7-3,TRBJ1-2,CASSPRGTGGRSLSIGYTF,TGTGCCAGCAGCCCCAGAGGGACAGGGGGCAGGTCTCTCAGTATTGGCTACACCTTC
once,17,TRBD2,TRBV4-2,TRBJ2-1,CASSRNLAGSSYNEQFF,TGTGCCAGCAGCCGGAACCTAGCGGGGAGCTCCTACAATGAGCAGTTCTTC
once,13,NA,TRBV30,TRBJ2-5,CAWGGTGRPSQYF,TGTGCCTGGGGGGGGACGGGTCGGCCGTCCCAGTACTTC
NA,13,NA,TRBV2,TRBJ2-1,CASTGLGAYEQFF,TGTGCCAGCACCGGACTGGGGGCCTATGAGCAGTTCTTC
NA,14,TRBD1,TRBV6-1,TRBJ2-5,CASSQNRGAETQYF,TGTGCCAGCAGTCAAAACAGGGGGGCAGAGACCCAGTACTTC
NA,11,NA,TRBV29-1,TRBJ1-2,CSVEYRGGYTF,TGCAGCGTTGAGTACCGGGGAGGCTACACCTTC
once,15,TRBD2,TRBV3-1/TRBV3-2,TRBJ2-3,CASSQVLAGPDTQYF,TGTGCCAGCAGCCAAGTACTAGCGGGACCAGATACGCAGTATTTT
NA,18,TRBD2,TRBV3-1/TRBV3-2,TRBJ2-3,CASSLGRSSGMSTDTQYF,TGTGCCAGCAGCCTTGGAAGGTCTAGCGGGATGAGCACAGATACGCAGTATTTT
NA,14,TRBD2,TRBV5-1,TRBJ2-7,CASSDTAGVGEQYF,TGCGCCAGCAGCGACACGGCGGGAGTAGGCGAGCAGTACTTC
NA,15,TRBD2,TRBV29-1,TRBJ2-1,CSVLAGPSSYNEQFF,TGCAGCGTATTAGCGGGTCCGAGCTCCTACAATGAGCAGTTCTTC
NA,15,TRBD1,TRBV3-1/TRBV3-2,TRBJ2-5,CASSRKTGGRETQYF,TGTGCCAGCAGCAGGAAGACAGGGGGCAGAGAGACCCAGTACTTC
NA,14,NA,TRBV14,TRBJ2-1,CASSHYRGYNEQFF,TGTGCCAGCAGCCATTATCGGGGGTACAATGAGCAGTTCTTC
NA,13,TRBD2,TRBV15,TRBJ2-7,CATGGRASYEQYF,TGTGCCACAGGCGGGAGGGCCTCCTACGAGCAGTACTTC
NA,12,NA,TRBV6-5,TRBJ2-2,CASPGLTGELFF,TGTGCCAGCCCCGGACTAACCGGGGAGCTGTTTTTT
NA,14,NA,TRBV5-1,TRBJ2-7,CASSLAVDYYEQYF,TGCGCCAGCAGCTTGGCCGTGGACTACTACGAGCAGTACTTC
NA,14,NA,TRBV7-3,TRBJ2-1,CASSSQGTVNEQFF,TGTGCCAGCAGCTCCCAGGGGACCGTCAATGAGCAGTTCTTC
once,15,NA,TRBV19,TRBJ2-1,CASRLQPGLSNEQFF,TGTGCCAGTAGGCTCCAGCCGGGACTGAGTAATGAGCAGTTCTTC
NA,14,NA,TRBV24-1,TRBJ1-2,CATRDRDRTYGYTF,TGTGCCACCAGGGATCGAGACAGGACCTATGGCTACACCTTC
once,12,NA,TRBV12-3/TRBV12-4,TRBJ2-6,CASSIGANVLTF,TGTGCCAGCAGCATAGGGGCCAACGTCCTGACTTTC
few,14,NA,TRBV6-5,TRBJ1-2,CASSPRGQGYGYTF,TGTGCCAGCAGCCCGCGAGGGCAGGGCTATGGCTACACCTTC
NA,16,NA,TRBV28,TRBJ1-3,CASSLRGPVAGNTIYF,TGTGCCAGCAGTTTAAGAGGGCCGGTAGCTGGAAACACCATATATTTT
NA,15,NA,TRBV6-5,TRBJ2-1,CASSYAGQSYNEQFF,TGTGCCAGCAGTTATGCGGGGCAGTCCTACAATGAGCAGTTCTTC